The source of this TCR beta chain is a study of shared clonotypes between healthy human individuals. CD45RO-negative CD8 cells positively selected for CCR7 made up the naive population, which excluded terminally differentiated effector memory CD45RA+ cells. General observations from the study: Shared clonotypes across all four donors exceeded non-shared ones in generation probability. When naive CD4 clonotypes were compared across a few donors, 5% to 5.5% were shared.

The germline V gene encodes CDR1 SGHVS and CDR2 FQNEAQ. The CDR3 contains 16 residues. Unmatched junction bases numbered 4, after V lost 3 bases and J lost 0 bases. Notes on this clone: The antigen remains undetermined.

Assay used: immunoSEQ multiplex PCR; TCRdb lists only in-frame clones, some missing. The data contain millions of clones, just under 95% of them singletons. Source material: naive CD8+ T cells sorted from blood. The source of this sequence is a man aged 18 to 35 in good health. The V gene is TRBV7-8, the J gene TRBJ2-2, with 7 bases that match TRBD1. The chain's CDR3 is CASSFPGQTNTGELFF. The CDR3, as DNA: TGTGCCAGCAGCTTTCCGGGACAGACGAACACCGGGGAGCTGTTTTTT. The entire variable domain, with the rest obtained from reference TRBV7-8 and TRBJ2-2, is as follows: GAGVSQSPRYKVAKRGQDVALRCDPISGHVSLFWYQQALGQGPEFLTYFQNEAQLDKSGLPSDRFFAERPEGSVSTLKIQRTQQEDSAVYLCASSFPGQTNTGELFFGEGSRLTVL.